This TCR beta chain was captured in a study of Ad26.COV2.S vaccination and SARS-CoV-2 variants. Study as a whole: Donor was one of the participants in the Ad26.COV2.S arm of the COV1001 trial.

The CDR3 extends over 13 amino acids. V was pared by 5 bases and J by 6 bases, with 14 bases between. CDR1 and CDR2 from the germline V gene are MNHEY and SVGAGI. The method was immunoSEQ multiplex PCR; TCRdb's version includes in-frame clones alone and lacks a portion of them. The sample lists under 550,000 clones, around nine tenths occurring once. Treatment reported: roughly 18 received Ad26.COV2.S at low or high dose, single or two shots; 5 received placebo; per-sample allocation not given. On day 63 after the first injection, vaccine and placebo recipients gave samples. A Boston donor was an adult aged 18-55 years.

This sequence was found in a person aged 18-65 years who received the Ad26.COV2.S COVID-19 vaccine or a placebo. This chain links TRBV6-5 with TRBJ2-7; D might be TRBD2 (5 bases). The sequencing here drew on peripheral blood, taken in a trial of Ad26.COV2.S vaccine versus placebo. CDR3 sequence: CASSRSTGSEQYF. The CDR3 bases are TGTGCCAGCAGTAGGTCAACGGGGAGCGAGCAGTACTTC.